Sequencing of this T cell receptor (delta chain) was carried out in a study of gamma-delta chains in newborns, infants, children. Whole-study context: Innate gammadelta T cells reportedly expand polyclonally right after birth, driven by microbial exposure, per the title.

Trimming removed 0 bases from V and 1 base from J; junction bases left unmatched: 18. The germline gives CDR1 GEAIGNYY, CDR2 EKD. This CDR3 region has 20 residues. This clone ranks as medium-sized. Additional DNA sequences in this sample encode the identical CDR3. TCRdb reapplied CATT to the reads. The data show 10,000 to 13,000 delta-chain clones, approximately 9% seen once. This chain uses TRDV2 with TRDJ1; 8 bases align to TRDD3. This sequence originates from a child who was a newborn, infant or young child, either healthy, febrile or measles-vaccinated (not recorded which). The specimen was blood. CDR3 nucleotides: TGTGCCTGTGACACCGTATGGGGGATTGGCTCCCCGGGGAGCACCGATAAACTCATCTTT. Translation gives CACDTVWGIGSPGSTDKLIF.